This T cell receptor (beta chain) came from a study of T cells in Graves' hyperthyroidism and ophthalmopathy. Notes on the study in general: Ophthalmopathy onset followed model prediction by a median roughly 6.5 months. Separation of ophthalmopathy from stable hyperthyroidism was achieved by a 13 V-J model. Also found in blood were most expanded thyroid clonotypes above 0.001.

Many counts were recorded for this clonotype. Its antigen is unidentified. The CDR3 runs 14 residues. CDR1 and CDR2 from the germline V gene are DFQATT and SNEGSKA (reference sequence). The V gene end was trimmed by 3 bases and the J gene end by 2 bases; junction bases not matched to a gene: 6. Exclusions: uncontrolled infection, other autoimmune disease, pregnancy, lactation. Researchers took RNA transcripts and amplified the TCR beta CDR3 regions from them. A first-round RT-PCR of the TCR CDR3 used the HTBI primer set. A single record per CDR3 protein comes from TCRdb applying MiXCR to the multiplex PCR reads. The table lists over 650,000 distinct CDR3 sequences, just under 45% of them singletons.

The sequenced material came from peripheral blood or thyroid tissue (not recorded which). The chain carries TRBV20-1 and TRBJ2-5, with 7 bases fitting TRBD1. The TCR was taken from an adult man with Graves' disease, either hyperthyroidism or ophthalmopathy (not recorded which). As DNA, the CDR3 is TGCAGTGCTAGCCCCGACAGGGAACAAGAGACCCAGTACTTC. Encoded protein: CSASPDREQETQYF.